Detailed here is one TCR beta chain. Its antigen remains unknown. These data belong to a study of cytomegalovirus exposure and HLA in healthy donors. Findings and caveats of the study: TCR beta V segments were, for the most part, productive about 87% or about 30% of the time in an earlier analysis. Compared with the approximately 700-donor mean, an Asian-associated ancestry cluster reportedly had fewer N-insertions, according to a later analysis.

Trimming at V came to 6 bases and at J to 8 bases, leaving 9 bases not matched to a gene. The CDR3 runs 13 residues. From germline, CDR1 is LNHDA and CDR2 SQIVND (reference sequence). Primers for the PCR totalled 60 Vbeta and 13 Jbeta. Assay used: immunoSEQ multiplex PCR; TCRdb lists only in-frame clones, some missing. The repertoire holds around 150,000 clones, with 80% as singletons. The rearrangement joins TRBV19 to TRBJ1-2; 7 nucleotides line up with TRBD1. This sequence originates from a man aged 50 to 60 in good health and CMV-seronegative. Sample: PBMCs. CDR3 DNA sequence: TGTGCCAGTAGGCTACAGGGGCTCTGGGGCTACACCTTC. Protein product: CASRLQGLWGYTF.